Included here is one T cell receptor beta chain sequence, with context. The antigen remains undetermined. This record belongs to a study of Ad26.COV2.S vaccination and SARS-CoV-2 variants. Study as a whole: Of the COV1001 trial arms, the Ad26.COV2.S arm included the donor. Study-level findings and limits: Similar non-spike TCR breadth was observed in recipients of vaccine and of placebo.

TCRdb's table, derived via immunoSEQ multiplex PCR, lists solely in-frame clones and lacks some. The sample has roughly 270,000 clones, around 87% seen once. Treatment here: around 19 received Ad26.COV2.S at low or high dose, single or two shots; 5 received placebo; per-sample allocation not given. The study sampled participants on day 63 after the first vaccine or placebo injection. The CDR3 is 14 amino acids. Trimming stripped 0 bases from V and 0 bases from J, with 5 bases between. From germline, CDR1 is MNHEY and CDR2 SMNVEV (reference sequence). This clonotype originated in a person between 18 and 59 years old who received the Ad26.COV2.S COVID-19 vaccine or a placebo. This chain joins TRBV27 and TRBJ1-1; D not resolved. The sequences come from peripheral blood, collected in a trial of Ad26.COV2.S vaccine versus placebo. The DNA for the CDR3 is TGTGCCAGCAGTTTATCGGCTCTGAACACTGAAGCTTTCTTT. Its translation: CASSLSALNTEAFF.